This T cell receptor beta chain is drawn from a study of cytomegalovirus exposure and HLA in healthy donors. Study conclusions and caveats: Prior analysis indicated that the majority of TCR beta V segments exhibited productivity approximately 87% or approximately 30% of the time.

This clone was found once. Its specificity is not known. The primer mix had 60 Vbeta and 13 Jbeta primers. Here immunoSEQ multiplex PCR was the method, and the copy in TCRdb shows in-frame clones only, minus some. The profile shows approximately 150,000 clones, 76% of them singletons. Sequencing used PBMCs. The clonotype comes from a male donor in good health and CMV-seronegative.

The CDR3: CASSIYRVALYEQYF. CDR3 DNA: TGTGCCAGTAGTATTTACCGGGTCGCCTTATACGAGCAGTACTTC. This chain joins TRBV19 and TRBJ2-7, with D hard to call. The CDR3 sequence is 15 residues long. Germline V lookup: CDR1 LNHDA, CDR2 SQIVND (reference sequence). V lost 3 bases and J lost 4, with 16 bases in between. Looking up the rest from reference TRBV19 and TRBJ2-7 gives the full variable domain: DGGITQSPKYLFRKEGQNVTLSCEQNLNHDAMYWYRQDPGQGLRLIYYSQIVNDFQKGDIAEGYSVSREKKESFPLTVTSAQKNPTAFYLCASSIYRVALYEQYFGPGTRLTVT.